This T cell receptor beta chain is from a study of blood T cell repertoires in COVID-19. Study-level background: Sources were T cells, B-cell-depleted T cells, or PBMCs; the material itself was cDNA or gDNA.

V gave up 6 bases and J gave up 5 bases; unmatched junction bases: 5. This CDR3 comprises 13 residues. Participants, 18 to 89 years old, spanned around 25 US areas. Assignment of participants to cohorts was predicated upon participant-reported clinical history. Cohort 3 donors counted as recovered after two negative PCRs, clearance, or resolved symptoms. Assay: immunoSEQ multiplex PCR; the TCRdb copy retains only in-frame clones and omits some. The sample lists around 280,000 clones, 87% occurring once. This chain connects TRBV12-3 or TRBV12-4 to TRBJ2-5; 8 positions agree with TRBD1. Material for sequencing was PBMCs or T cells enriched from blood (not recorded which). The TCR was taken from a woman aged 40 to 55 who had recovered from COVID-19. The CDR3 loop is CASSDRGEETQYF. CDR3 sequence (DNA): TGTGCCAGCAGCGACAGGGGTGAGGAGACCCAGTACTTC.